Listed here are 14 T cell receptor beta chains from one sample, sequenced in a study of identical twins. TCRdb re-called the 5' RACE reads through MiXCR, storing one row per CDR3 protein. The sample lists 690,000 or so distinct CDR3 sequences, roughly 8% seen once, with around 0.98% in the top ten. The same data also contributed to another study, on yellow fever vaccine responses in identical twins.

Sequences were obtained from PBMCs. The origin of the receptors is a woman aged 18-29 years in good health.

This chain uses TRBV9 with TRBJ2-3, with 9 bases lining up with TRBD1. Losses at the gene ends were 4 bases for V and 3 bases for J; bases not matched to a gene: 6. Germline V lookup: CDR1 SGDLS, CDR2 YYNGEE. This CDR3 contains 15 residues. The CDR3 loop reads CASSRTGGRTDTQYF. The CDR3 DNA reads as TGTGCCAGCAGCAGAACAGGGGGCCGAACAGATACGCAGTATTTT.

The CDR3 sequence is CASSLSGTINIQYF. The CDR3 DNA sequence: TGTGCCAGCAGCTTAAGTGGGACTATAAACATTCAGTACTTC. The chain links TRBV7-8 to TRBJ2-4; 7 positions agree with TRBD2. The length of the CDR3 is 14 residues. CDR1 is SGHVS, CDR2 FQNEAQ, per germline. Trimming removed 2 bases from V and 6 bases from J; junction bases left unmatched: 4.

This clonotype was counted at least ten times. The CDR3 loop is CASSSQGNTEAFF. CDR3 nucleotides: TGCGCCAGCAGCTCGCAGGGGAACACTGAAGCTTTCTTT. This chain connects TRBV5-1 to TRBJ1-1; D is possibly TRBD1 (5 bases). V lost 3 bases to trimming and J lost 1 base, with 7 bases between them. The CDR3 has 13 residues. Germline V gene data show CDR1 as SGHRS and CDR2 as YFSETQ.

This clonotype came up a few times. The CDR3 sequence is CASSLQGSGAYNEQFF. The CDR3 DNA reads as TGTGCCAGCAGCTTGCAGGGCAGCGGGGCTTACAATGAGCAGTTCTTC. The chain carries TRBV5-5 and TRBJ2-1; 7 bases align to TRBD2. J was trimmed by 4 bases and V by 1 base; bases with no gene match: 8. The CDR3 extends over 16 amino acids. The germline V gene encodes CDR1 SGHKS and CDR2 YYEKEE (reference sequence).

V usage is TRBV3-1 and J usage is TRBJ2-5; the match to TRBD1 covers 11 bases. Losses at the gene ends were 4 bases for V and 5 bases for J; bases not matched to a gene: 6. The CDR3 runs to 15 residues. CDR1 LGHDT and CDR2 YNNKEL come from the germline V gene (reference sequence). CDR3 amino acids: CASSPGQGADETQYF. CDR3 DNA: TGTGCCAGCAGCCCAGGACAGGGGGCCGATGAGACCCAGTACTTC.

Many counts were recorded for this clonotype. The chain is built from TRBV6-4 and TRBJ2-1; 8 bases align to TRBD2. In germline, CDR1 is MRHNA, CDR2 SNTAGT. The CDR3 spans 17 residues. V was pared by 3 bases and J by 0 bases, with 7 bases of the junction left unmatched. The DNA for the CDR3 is TGTGCCAGCAGTGAGTTCCCTGCGGGGGGCTCCTACAATGAGCAGTTCTTC. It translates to CASSEFPAGGSYNEQFF.

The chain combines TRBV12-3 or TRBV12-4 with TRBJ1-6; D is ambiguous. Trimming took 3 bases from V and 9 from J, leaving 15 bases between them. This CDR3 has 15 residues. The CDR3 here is CASSFSRTGGSPLHF. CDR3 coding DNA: TGTGCCAGCAGTTTCTCCCGCACGGGCGGTTCACCCCTCCACTTT.

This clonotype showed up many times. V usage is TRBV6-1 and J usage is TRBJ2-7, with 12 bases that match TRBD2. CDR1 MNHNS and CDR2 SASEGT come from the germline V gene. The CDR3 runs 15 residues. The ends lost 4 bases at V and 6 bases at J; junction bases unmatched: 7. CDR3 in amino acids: CASSGLAGDSGEQYF. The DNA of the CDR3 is TGTGCCAGCAGTGGACTAGCGGGGGACTCGGGCGAGCAGTACTTC.

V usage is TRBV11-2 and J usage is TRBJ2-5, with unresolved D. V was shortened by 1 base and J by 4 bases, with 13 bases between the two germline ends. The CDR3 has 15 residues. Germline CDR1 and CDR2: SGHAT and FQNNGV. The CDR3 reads CASSLGGALLETQYF. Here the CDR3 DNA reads TGTGCCAGCAGCTTAGGTGGCGCGTTGTTAGAGACCCAGTACTTC.

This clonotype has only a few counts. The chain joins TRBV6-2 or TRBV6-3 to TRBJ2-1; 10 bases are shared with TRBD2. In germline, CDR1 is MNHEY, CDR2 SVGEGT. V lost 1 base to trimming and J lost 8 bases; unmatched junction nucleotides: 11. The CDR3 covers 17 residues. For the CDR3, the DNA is TGTGCCAGCAGTTACTGGCTAGCGGGAGAAGGTGTGGATGAGCAGTTCTTC. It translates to CASSYWLAGEGVDEQFF.

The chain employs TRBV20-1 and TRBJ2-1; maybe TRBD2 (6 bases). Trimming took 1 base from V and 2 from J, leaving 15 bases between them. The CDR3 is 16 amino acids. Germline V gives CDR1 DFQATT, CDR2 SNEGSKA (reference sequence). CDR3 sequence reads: CSARVPTSLTYNEQFF. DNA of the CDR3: TGCAGTGCTAGAGTCCCGACTAGTTTGACCTACAATGAGCAGTTCTTC.

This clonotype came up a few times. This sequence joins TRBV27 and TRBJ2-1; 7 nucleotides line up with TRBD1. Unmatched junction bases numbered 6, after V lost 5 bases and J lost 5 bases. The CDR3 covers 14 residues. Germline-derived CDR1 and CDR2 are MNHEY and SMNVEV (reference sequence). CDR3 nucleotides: TGTGCCAGCAGTGCCGGGACAGAAGACAATGAGCAGTTCTTC. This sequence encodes CASSAGTEDNEQFF.

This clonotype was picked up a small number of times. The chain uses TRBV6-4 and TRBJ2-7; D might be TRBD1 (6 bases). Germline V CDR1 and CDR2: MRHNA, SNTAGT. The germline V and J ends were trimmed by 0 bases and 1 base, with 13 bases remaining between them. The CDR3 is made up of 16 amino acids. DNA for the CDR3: TGTGCCAGCAGTGACTCGATAATGGACAGTTCCTACGAGCAGTACTTC. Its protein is CASSDSIMDSSYEQYF.

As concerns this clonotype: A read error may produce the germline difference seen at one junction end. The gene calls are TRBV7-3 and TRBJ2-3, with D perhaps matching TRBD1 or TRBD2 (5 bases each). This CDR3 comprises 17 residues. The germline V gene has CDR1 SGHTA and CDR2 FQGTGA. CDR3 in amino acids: CATSFGASSYSTDTQYF. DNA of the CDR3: TGTGCCACCAGCTTCGGGGCTAGCTCCTATAGCACAGATACGCAGTATTTT.